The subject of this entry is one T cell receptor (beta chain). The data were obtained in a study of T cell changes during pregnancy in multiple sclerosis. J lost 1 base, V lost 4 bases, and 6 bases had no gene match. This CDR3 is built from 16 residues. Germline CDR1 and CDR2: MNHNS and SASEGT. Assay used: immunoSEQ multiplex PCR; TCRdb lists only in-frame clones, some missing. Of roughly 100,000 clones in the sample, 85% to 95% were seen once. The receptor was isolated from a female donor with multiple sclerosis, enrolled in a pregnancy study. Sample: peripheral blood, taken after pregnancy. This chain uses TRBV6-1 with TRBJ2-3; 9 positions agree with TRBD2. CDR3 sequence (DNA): TGTGCCAGCAGTGCATTTAGCGGGAGTCGCACAGATACGCAGTATTTT. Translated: CASSAFSGSRTDTQYF.